This T cell receptor (beta chain) was identified in a study of T-cell reconstitution after alpha-beta-depleted transplantation in children. This clonotype was counted only a few times. Its antigen is as yet unknown. Overall study findings and caveats: Newly generated T cells supplied most T-cell counts and diversity one year post-transplant. In patients about two months after transplant, alpha-beta T cells reportedly arose from several hundred expanded graft clones. Some patients owed their high day-60 TCRbeta diversity to surviving recipient T cells and thymic progenitors.

Construction of the TCRbeta library involved unique molecular identifiers. Via MiXCR, TCRdb re-called the PCR reads, giving one row per CDR3 protein. The profile covers about 600,000 distinct CDR3 sequences, with around 13% appearing a single time and approximately 2% taken by the ten largest. Trimming took off 4 bases at V and 5 bases at J, with 17 bases between the two ends. Germline lookup yields CDR1 SGHRS and CDR2 YFSETQ. CDR3 length equals 15 residues. The TCR was taken from a male patient aged 5 to 17 who had a stem cell transplant for acute myeloid leukemia, so the T cells may come from the graft donor. V is TRBV5-1 and J is TRBJ2-3, with a weak D call TRBD1 (7 bases). This sample comprised PBMCs, mostly from graft donor cells, obtained 360 days after TCRalphabeta/CD19-depleted stem cell transplant. The CDR3 region is CASSKDRRRGDTQYF. In DNA form, the CDR3 reads TGCGCCAGCAGCAAGGACAGGCGGAGGGGAGATACGCAGTATTTT.